This T cell receptor (beta chain) was sequenced for a study of cytomegalovirus exposure and HLA in healthy donors. Profiling relied on immunoSEQ multiplex PCR, and the TCRdb table lists in-frame clones only, not all of them. The profile covers about 110,000 clones, with 95% appearing a single time and 0.67% taken by the ten largest. In germline, CDR1 is GTSNPN, CDR2 SVGIG (reference sequence). The CDR3 runs 14 residues. Deletions cut 1 base from V and 2 bases from J, with 11 bases between. This chain links TRBV30 with TRBJ1-2; D gene ambiguous. This sequence was found in a woman aged 18-29 years in good health and CMV-seronegative. The material sequenced was PBMCs. The CDR3 reads CAWSGASRNYGYTF. The CDR3 bases are TGTGCCTGGAGTGGGGCTTCCCGAAACTATGGCTACACCTTC.